A selection of T cell receptor beta chains follows, all from one sample in a study of T cells after yellow fever vaccination. TCRdb passed the 5' RACE reads through MiXCR, listing each CDR3 protein once. The data show about 630,000 distinct CDR3 sequences, with approximately 13% seen just once and 15% held by the top ten. Sequencing was performed on PBMCs, taken on the day of the yellow fever booster vaccination. The receptors here all came from a young man who received the YFV17D yellow fever vaccine. CDR3s leave out the opening cysteine and the closing phenylalanine or tryptophan.

v_gene: TRBV7-9; CDR3aa: ASSMGDTEAF
v_gene: TRBV27; CDR3aa: ASHNTPTSTDTQY
v_gene: TRBV10-1; CDR3aa: ASSSSGSWTRQH
v_gene: TRBV7-2; CDR3aa: ASSRDRDPDTQY
v_gene: TRBV3-1; CDR3aa: ASSHTEGEAF
v_gene: TRBV11-2; CDR3aa: ASRGGITDTQY
v_gene: TRBV27; CDR3aa: ASSLGSRTLSSGANVLT
v_gene: TRBV18; CDR3aa: ASSPQGGHGELF
v_gene: TRBV20-1; CDR3aa: SGGQGSTEQY
v_gene: TRBV28; CDR3aa: APDEQF
v_gene: TRBV4-3; CDR3aa: ASSQDQGVAGELF
v_gene: TRBV7-6; CDR3aa: ASSLAPSGGSLYGELF
v_gene: TRBV4-3; CDR3aa: ASSQAKGGPTTDTQY
v_gene: TRBV15; CDR3aa: ATSRGDSTDTQY
v_gene: TRBV3-1; CDR3aa: ASSQGTSGSKETQY
v_gene: TRBV4-1; CDR3aa: ASSPPGYDDTQY
v_gene: TRBV7-8; CDR3aa: ASNPWDSLYNEQF
v_gene: TRBV11-2; CDR3aa: ASTPPDRRSGEQY
v_gene: TRBV18; CDR3aa: ASSPQTGGQDVQY
v_gene: TRBV7-8; CDR3aa: ASSPSRRSYEQY
v_gene: TRBV5-1; CDR3aa: ASSLLTGVPTDTQY
v_gene: TRBV5-6; CDR3aa: ASSRGQGTRRLYEQY
v_gene: TRBV11-3; CDR3aa: ASSPRLAGGNTGELF
v_gene: TRBV7-2; CDR3aa: ASGNAGGVYNEQF
v_gene: TRBV5-1; CDR3aa: ASREVSGANVLT
v_gene: TRBV6-6; CDR3aa: ASSTHGPGELF